This TCR beta chain derives from a study of shared clonotypes between healthy human individuals. Overall study: Every donor yielded three CD4 naive, three CD4 memory, two CD8 naive and one CD8 memory plate.

Regarding this clone: As yet, its antigen is unknown.

The germline gives CDR1 SGHNT, CDR2 YYREEE (reference sequence). The CDR3 has 15 residues. V was cut by 1 base and J by 4 bases, with 15 bases left in between. The method was immunoSEQ multiplex PCR; TCRdb's version includes in-frame clones alone and lacks a portion of them. The table has nearly 1 million clones, 70% to 85% seen once. Study-wide results and caveats: Although depth was large, rarefaction showed that sequencing of the sorted subsets was incomplete. Across a handful of donors, naive CD4 shared roughly 5%, naive CD8 approximately 3.5%, memory CD4 less than 2.5%, memory CD8 0.4%. Clonotypes not shared had lower generation probabilities than those common to all four donors.

This chain links TRBV5-4 with TRBJ2-7, with D maybe TRBD1 (5 bases). The origin of this receptor is a man in his late teens or twenties in good health. Sequencing input: memory CD4+ T cells sorted from blood. This sample's subset: CD45RA-negative fraction. As DNA, the CDR3 is TGTGCCAGCAGCTTGATTGAAGGGGTCCAATACGAGCAGTACTTC. Residues: CASSLIEGVQYEQYF.